These 16 T cell receptor beta chains share one sample of origin, sequenced in a study of T cell responses to AZD1222 COVID-19 vaccine. Profiling relied on immunoSEQ multiplex PCR, and the TCRdb table lists in-frame clones only, not all of them. The table includes some 96,000 clones, 88% detected once. The sequencing here drew on peripheral blood, taken on day 0 of AZD1222 vaccination. The origin of the receptors is an adult in good health.

The chain uses TRBV6-5 and TRBJ2-1, with 8 bases that match TRBD2. CDR3 length: 14 residues. Germline V gives CDR1 MNHEY, CDR2 SVGAGI. The junction had 6 bases not matched to a gene; V was cut back by 7 bases and J by 4 bases. DNA of the CDR3: TGTGCCAGCACGAGAGCGGGAGAATACAATGAGCAGTTCTTC. It is translated as CASTRAGEYNEQFF.

This chain connects TRBV18 to TRBJ1-1; no firm D call. Per the germline V gene, CDR1 is KGHSH and CDR2 is LQKENI. This CDR3 comprises 13 residues. V was shortened by 2 bases and J by 7 bases, with 11 bases between the two germline ends. The CDR3 DNA reads as TGTGCCAGCTCACCAGGTGCCTCCGGTGAAGCTTTCTTT. It codes for CASSPGASGEAFF.

The V call is TRBV5-8, the J call TRBJ1-4, with 8 bases that match TRBD1. V trimming: 0 bases; J trimming: 8 bases; junction bases outside the gene matches: 9. Per the germline V gene, CDR1 is SGHTS and CDR2 is YDEGEE. This CDR3 has 16 residues. The CDR3 region has the DNA TGTGCCAGCAGCTTGGGGAACCGGGACAGGACAGAAAAACTGTTTTTT. Translating gives CASSLGNRDRTEKLFF.

The chain combines TRBV7-9 with TRBJ2-1; D is unresolved. There are 11 residues in the CDR3. The V end was cut by 5 bases, the J end by 7 bases, with 6 bases between. CDR1 and CDR2 (germline): SEHNR, FQNEAQ (reference sequence). The CDR3 sequence is CASSLRNEQFF. The CDR3 nucleotides read TGTGCCAGCAGCCTGCGGAATGAGCAGTTCTTC. Using reference TRBV7-9 and TRBJ2-1 for the parts outside the CDR3, the full variable domain is DTGVSQNPRHKITKRGQNVTFRCDPISEHNRLYWYRQTLGQGPEFLTYFQNEAQLEKSRLLSDRFSAERPKGSFSTLEIQRTEQGDSAMYLCASSLRNEQFFGPGTRLTVL.

This chain links TRBV2 with TRBJ1-4, with 7 positions matching TRBD1. The germline V gene encodes CDR1 SNHLY and CDR2 FYNNEI. Germline trimming cut 7 bases from V and 8 bases from J; bases unmatched to any gene: 7. The length of the CDR3 is 13 residues. The CDR3 nucleotides are TGTGCCAGCAACAGGGGTAAAGAGGAAAAACTGTTTTTT. It translates to CASNRGKEEKLFF.

The chain employs TRBV7-9 and TRBJ1-1; D not certain. The CDR3 consists of 16 residues. Germline CDR1 and CDR2: SEHNR and FQNEAQ (reference sequence). Between the trimmed V and J ends, which lost 1 base and 1 base, there was a span of 13 bases. The CDR3: CASSLESAETNTEAFF. The CDR3 region has the DNA TGTGCCAGCAGCTTAGAATCTGCAGAGACGAACACTGAAGCTTTCTTT.

The chain carries TRBV7-9 and TRBJ2-1; 7 nucleotides match TRBD1. Per germline, CDR1 SEHNR and CDR2 FQNEAQ (reference sequence). The CDR3 extends over 14 amino acids. J gave up 6 bases and V 1 base, and 3 bases lay outside the gene matches. The CDR3 here is CASSLGQGVNEQFF. In DNA form, the CDR3 reads TGTGCCAGCAGCTTAGGACAGGGCGTCAATGAGCAGTTCTTC.

This clone was observed a handful of times. V usage is TRBV30 and J usage is TRBJ2-2, with 13 bases fitting TRBD2. V shed 7 bases, J shed 7 bases, and the junction held 6 bases outside the gene matches. The CDR3 totals 14 residues. Germline V CDR1 and CDR2: GTSNPN, SVGIG (reference sequence). CDR3 in amino acids: CAYPRTSGGGELFF. CDR3 coding DNA: TGTGCCTACCCTAGGACTAGCGGGGGCGGGGAGCTGTTTTTT.

The table lists this clone with a few counts. This rearrangement joins TRBV3-1 (or the pseudogene TRBV3-2) to TRBJ1-2, with TRBD1 identical over 8 bases. Trimming took 5 bases from V and 7 from J; bases not matched to a gene: 12. Germline V lookup: CDR1 LGHDT, CDR2 YNNKEL (reference sequence). This CDR3 is built from 15 residues. CDR3 protein: CASSSSPGTGLGYTF. CDR3 bases: TGTGCCAGCAGCTCCTCGCCCGGGACAGGTCTTGGCTACACCTTC.

The J gene is TRBJ2-2, the V gene TRBV29-1; no definite D call. The CDR3 totals 14 residues. CDR1 and CDR2 from the germline V gene are SQVTM and ANQGSEA. V gave up 7 bases and J gave up 0 bases, with 12 bases separating them. In nucleotides, the CDR3 is TGCAGCGATCAACAAGTTTCGAACACCGGGGAGCTGTTTTTT. Protein product: CSDQQVSNTGELFF.

This chain joins TRBV10-1 and TRBJ1-2, with D unresolved. Germline V gene sequence: CDR1 WNHNN, CDR2 SYGVQD (reference sequence). The ends were cut back, 8 bases at V and 4 bases at J, with 20 bases in the middle. The CDR3 covers 15 residues. Here the CDR3 reads CASSDHRHGPYGYTF. The CDR3 nucleotides read TGCGCCAGCTCGGATCACAGACATGGTCCCTATGGCTACACCTTC.

The V and J genes are TRBV6-5 and TRBJ1-3; perhaps TRBD1 as D (6 bases). From germline, CDR1 is MNHEY and CDR2 SVGAGI. The V end lost 5 bases, the J end lost 0 bases, and 8 bases lay between the germline ends. CDR3 size: 14 residues. The CDR3 loop is CASSQTGSGNTIYF. CDR3 bases: TGTGCCAGCAGTCAGACAGGCTCTGGAAACACCATATATTTT.

The genes are TRBV13 and TRBJ1-1, with no clear D. Trimming took 0 bases from V and 3 from J, leaving 8 bases between them. Germline lookup yields CDR1 PRHDT and CDR2 FYEKMQ (reference sequence). The CDR3 covers 14 residues. The CDR3 here is CASSLGVQHTEAFF. The CDR3, as DNA: TGTGCCAGCAGCTTAGGAGTTCAGCACACTGAAGCTTTCTTT.

The chain employs TRBV3-1 (or the pseudogene TRBV3-2) and TRBJ2-7, with 7 nucleotides matching TRBD2. V shed 0 bases, J shed 7 bases, and the junction held 6 bases outside the gene matches. The CDR3 extends over 14 amino acids. CDR1 LGHDT and CDR2 YNNKEL come from the germline V gene (reference sequence). CDR3 nucleotides: TGTGCCAGCAGCCAAGATCCGGGAGGTGGAGAGCAGTACTTC. Protein: CASSQDPGGGEQYF.

This clone appeared a few times. V usage is TRBV6-2 or TRBV6-3 and J usage is TRBJ1-6; D is undetermined. V was pared by 2 bases and J by 13 bases, with 12 bases between. Germline CDR1 reads MNHEY; CDR2 reads SVGEGT. The CDR3 contains 13 residues. The CDR3 loop is CASSYAVIVPLHF. The CDR3, as DNA: TGTGCCAGCAGTTACGCCGTAATAGTCCCCCTCCACTTT.

This clone was counted a single time. The J gene is TRBJ2-7, the V gene TRBV30; TRBD2 agrees at 8 bases. J lost 5 bases, V lost 5 bases, and 8 bases had no gene match. This CDR3 spans 13 amino acids. CDR1 is GTSNPN, CDR2 SVGIG, per germline (reference sequence). This chain's CDR3 is CAWGFGGGNEQYF. The CDR3 region has the DNA TGTGCCTGGGGGTTCGGCGGGGGGAACGAGCAGTACTTC.